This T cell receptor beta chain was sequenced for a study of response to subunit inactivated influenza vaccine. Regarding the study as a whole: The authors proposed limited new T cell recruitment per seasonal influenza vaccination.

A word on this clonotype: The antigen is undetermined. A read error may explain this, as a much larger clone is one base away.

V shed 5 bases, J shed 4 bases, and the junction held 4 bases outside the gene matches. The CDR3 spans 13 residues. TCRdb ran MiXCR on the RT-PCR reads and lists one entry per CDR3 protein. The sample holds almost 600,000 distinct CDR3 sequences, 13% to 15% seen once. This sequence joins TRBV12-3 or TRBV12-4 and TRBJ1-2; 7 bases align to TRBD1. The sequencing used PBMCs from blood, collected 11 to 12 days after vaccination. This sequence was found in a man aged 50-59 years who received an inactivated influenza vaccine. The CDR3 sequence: CASSPQGRYGYTF. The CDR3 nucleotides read TGTGCCAGCAGTCCACAGGGGCGCTATGGCTACACCTTC.